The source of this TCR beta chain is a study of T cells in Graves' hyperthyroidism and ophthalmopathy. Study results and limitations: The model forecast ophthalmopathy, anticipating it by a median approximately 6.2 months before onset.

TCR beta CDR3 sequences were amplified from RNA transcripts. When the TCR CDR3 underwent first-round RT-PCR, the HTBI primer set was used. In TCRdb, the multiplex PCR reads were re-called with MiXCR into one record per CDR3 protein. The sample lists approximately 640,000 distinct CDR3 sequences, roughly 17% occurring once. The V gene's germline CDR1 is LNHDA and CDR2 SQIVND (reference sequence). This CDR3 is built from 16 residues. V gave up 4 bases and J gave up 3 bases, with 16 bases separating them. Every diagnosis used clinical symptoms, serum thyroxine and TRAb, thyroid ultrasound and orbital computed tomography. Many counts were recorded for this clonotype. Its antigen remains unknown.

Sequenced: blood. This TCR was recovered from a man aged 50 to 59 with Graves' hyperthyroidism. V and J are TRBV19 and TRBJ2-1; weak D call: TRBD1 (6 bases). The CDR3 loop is CASSTREGHHYNEQFF. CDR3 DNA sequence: TGTGCCAGTAGTACTAGAGAGGGACACCACTACAATGAGCAGTTCTTC.